The 20 T cell receptor beta chains below were found in one sample sequenced in a study of PD-L1 blockade in urothelial cancer. Generated by immunoSEQ multiplex PCR, the TCRdb table keeps only in-frame clones and is missing some. In the table there are 35,000 to 45,000 clones, roughly four fifths of which are singletons. Time point defined: pretreatment peripheral blood. The input for sequencing was PBMCs, taken around atezolizumab (anti-PD-L1) treatment. These receptors were collected from a man aged 55-75 years with urothelial cancer.

V and J are TRBV7-8 and TRBJ1-5, with 9 bases aligning to TRBD1. Trimming at V came to 5 bases and at J to 5 bases, leaving 4 bases not matched to a gene. Per the germline V gene, CDR1 is SGHVS and CDR2 is FQNEAQ. The CDR3 sequence is 14 residues long. Here the CDR3 DNA reads TGTGCCAGCAGCCGGCGGACAGGGGATCAGCCCCAGCATTTT. It is translated as CASSRRTGDQPQHF.

This chain connects TRBV2 to TRBJ2-7; D is possibly TRBD1 (5 bases). Trimming left V 7 bases short and J 7 bases short, with 20 bases between. This CDR3 has 14 residues. CDR1 SNHLY and CDR2 FYNNEI come from the germline V gene. The CDR3, as DNA: TGTGCCAGCACTAAGGGGTCCCTCGGTGAGGAGCAGTACTTC. It specifies CASTKGSLGEEQYF. The full variable domain, its missing parts supplied by reference TRBV2 and TRBJ2-7, is EPEVTQTPSHQVTQMGQEVILRCVPISNHLYFYWYRQILGQKVEFLVSFYNNEISEKSEIFDDQFSVERPDGSNFTLKIRSTKLEDSAMYFCASTKGSLGEEQYFGPGTRLTVT.

The V call is TRBV28, the J call TRBJ1-1, with D unresolved. The CDR3 contains 18 residues. The V end lost 6 bases, the J end lost 0 bases, and 23 bases lay between the germline ends. Germline V gene data show CDR1 as MDHEN and CDR2 as SYDVKM. The CDR3 DNA is TGTGCCAGCAGCCTACACAGAGGGCGGCCCATATTGAACACTGAAGCTTTCTTT. Protein: CASSLHRGRPILNTEAFF.

This chain uses TRBV5-5 with TRBJ1-2, with D perhaps matching TRBD1 (5 bases). The V end was cut by 4 bases, the J end by 5 bases, with 12 bases between. The germline V gene has CDR1 SGHKS and CDR2 YYEKEE (reference sequence). The CDR3 sequence is 13 residues long. The CDR3 nucleotides read TGTGCCAGCAGCAAAGGATCAGGGTATGGCTACACCTTC. Translated: CASSKGSGYGYTF.

The genes are TRBV10-3 and TRBJ2-3; TRBD2 aligns across 9 bases. Germline V gives CDR1 ENHRY, CDR2 SYGVKD. J lost 2 bases, V lost 4 bases, and 10 bases had no gene match. The CDR3 runs to 17 residues. The CDR3 DNA sequence: TGTGCCATCAGTGGGGGGGGGCTAGCGGGGACCACAGATACGCAGTATTTT. This codes for CAISGGGLAGTTDTQYF.

The chain joins TRBV4-1 to TRBJ1-2, with TRBD1 matching over 8 bases. The V gene end was trimmed by 4 bases and the J gene end by 5 bases; junction bases not matched to a gene: 6. Germline V gene lookup returns CDR1 MGHRA and CDR2 YSYEKL. The CDR3 is 14 residues long. CDR3 loop: CASSRPGQVYGYTF. CDR3 bases: TGCGCCAGCAGCCGACCGGGACAGGTATATGGCTACACCTTC.

This chain connects TRBV27 to TRBJ1-2, with D uncertain. This CDR3 has 13 amino acids. Germline CDR1 is MNHEY and CDR2 is SMNVEV (reference sequence). V dropped 0 bases and J dropped 2 bases, with 4 bases sitting between them. The CDR3 nucleotides read TGTGCCAGCAGTTTATCGAGCAACTATGGCTACACCTTC. Protein product: CASSLSSNYGYTF.

This chain links TRBV18 with TRBJ1-1; 7 bases fit TRBD1. Germline CDR1 reads KGHSH; CDR2 reads LQKENI. This CDR3 has 13 residues. The J segment lost 6 bases and the V segment lost 1 base, leaving 2 bases of the junction unmatched. The CDR3 loop reads CASSPQGAAEAFF. CDR3 DNA sequence: TGTGCCAGCTCACCACAGGGGGCCGCTGAAGCTTTCTTT.

This sequence joins TRBV28 and TRBJ1-3, with 7 bases lining up with TRBD1. The CDR3 has 14 amino acids. Germline lookup yields CDR1 MDHEN and CDR2 SYDVKM. V gave up 5 bases and J gave up 5 bases; unmatched junction bases: 6. The CDR3: CASSPGTARNTIYF. The DNA for the CDR3 is TGTGCCAGCAGTCCCGGGACAGCAAGAAACACCATATATTTT.

This chain uses TRBV27 with TRBJ2-7; possible D gene TRBD1, 5 bases. Trimming removed 4 bases from V and 1 base from J, with 11 bases in between. The length of the CDR3 is 14 residues. Germline V gene lookup returns CDR1 MNHEY and CDR2 SMNVEV (reference sequence). CDR3 amino acids: CASSSGINSYEQYF. As DNA, the CDR3 is TGTGCCAGCAGTTCAGGGATAAATTCCTACGAGCAGTACTTC.

The chain joins TRBV30 to TRBJ2-2; 8 bases are shared with TRBD1. The CDR3 spans 15 residues. Trimming removed 1 base from V and 5 bases from J; junction bases left unmatched: 6. The V gene's germline CDR1 is GTSNPN and CDR2 SVGIG (reference sequence). CDR3 DNA sequence: TGTGCCTGGAGTGAATCCGACAGGGGTACCGGGGAGCTGTTTTTT. Encoded protein: CAWSESDRGTGELFF.

The J gene is TRBJ2-6, the V gene TRBV28; the D is unclear. V was pared by 1 base and J by 3 bases, with 7 bases between. Germline CDR1 reads MDHEN; CDR2 reads SYDVKM. The CDR3 is 15 amino acids. The CDR3 bases are TGTGCCAGCAGTTTATCGGGTGGTGGGGCCAACGTCCTGACTTTC. It yields the protein CASSLSGGGANVLTF.

This chain joins TRBV5-8 and TRBJ2-2; D possibly corresponds to TRBD1 (6 bases). The CDR3 extends over 17 amino acids. The germline gives CDR1 SGHTS, CDR2 YDEGEE. V shed 0 bases and J shed 4 bases, with 16 bases lying between them. The CDR3 DNA reads TGTGCCAGCAGCTTGGTAGGGGGTGAAGTGTTCACCGGGGAGCTGTTTTTT. Translated, it gives CASSLVGGEVFTGELFF.

Written as DNA, the CDR3 is TGTGCCAGTAGTACGGCGGGGGATCTGTTTTTT. Amino acids: CASSTAGDLFF. V is TRBV19 and J is TRBJ1-4, with a possible D match to TRBD1 (5 bases). This CDR3 is built from 11 residues. Trimming left V 4 bases short and J 14 bases short, with 11 bases between. CDR1 and CDR2 from the germline V gene are LNHDA and SQIVND (reference sequence).

The chain is built from TRBV28 and TRBJ2-4; TRBD1 agrees at 8 bases. With V trimmed by 5 bases and J by 1 base, 7 bases remained unmatched. The CDR3 sequence is 16 residues long. In germline, CDR1 is MDHEN, CDR2 SYDVKM. The CDR3 DNA reads TGTGCCAGCAGTAATCAGGGGGCTTGGGCCAAAAACATTCAGTACTTC. Protein: CASSNQGAWAKNIQYF.

The rearrangement links TRBV6-1 to TRBJ1-3; no clear D. The CDR3 contains 16 residues. The germline V gene has CDR1 MNHNS and CDR2 SASEGT. Trimming removed 4 bases from V and 2 bases from J, with 15 bases in between. DNA for the CDR3: TGTGCCAGCAGTGTATCAACCGGCGGGGCTGGAAACACCATATATTTT. Translated: CASSVSTGGAGNTIYF.

The chain has TRBV7-9 and TRBJ2-2; D unresolved. V was cut by 5 bases and J by 5 bases, with 6 bases left in between. CDR3 size: 12 residues. The germline gives CDR1 SEHNR, CDR2 FQNEAQ (reference sequence). CDR3 residues: CASSRGTGELFF. The CDR3 DNA sequence: TGTGCCAGCAGCCGAGGAACCGGGGAGCTGTTTTTT.

In its sample, this clone was seen a few times. The V call is TRBV5-1, the J call TRBJ2-3, with D hard to call. The CDR3 extends over 13 amino acids. V lost 0 bases to trimming and J lost 3 bases, with 5 bases between them. The V gene's germline CDR1 is SGHRS and CDR2 YFSETQ. DNA for the CDR3: TGCGCCAGCAGCTTGGACCAGACAGATACGCAGTATTTT. It is translated as CASSLDQTDTQYF.

The chain has TRBV28 and TRBJ1-5; 7 nucleotides agree with TRBD1. Trimming took 5 bases from V and 2 from J; bases not matched to a gene: 6. Germline V gene sequence: CDR1 MDHEN, CDR2 SYDVKM. The CDR3 consists of 15 residues. The CDR3, as DNA: TGTGCCAGCAGTCTTACAGGGGAGGGCAATCAGCCCCAGCATTTT. It translates to CASSLTGEGNQPQHF.

The rearrangement links TRBV7-8 to TRBJ1-4; D might be TRBD1 (5 bases). The V end was cut by 5 bases, the J end by 11 bases, with 18 bases between. This CDR3 is 14 amino acids long. Germline assignment: CDR1 SGHVS and CDR2 FQNEAQ. CDR3 residues: CASSLLVQGSKLFF. The CDR3 DNA reads as TGTGCCAGCAGCCTACTCGTGCAGGGTAGTAAACTGTTTTTT. Combining the CDR3 with reference TRBV7-8 and TRBJ1-4 gives the whole variable domain GAGVSQSPRYKVAKRGQDVALRCDPISGHVSLFWYQQALGQGPEFLTYFQNEAQLDKSGLPSDRFFAERPEGSVSTLKIQRTQQEDSAVYLCASSLLVQGSKLFFGSGTQLSVL.